This TCR beta chain comes out of a study of molecular identifiers for immune sequencing clone quantification. Germline V gene lookup returns CDR1 MNHEY and CDR2 SVGEGT. The ends lost 8 bases at V and 6 bases at J; junction bases unmatched: 7. This CDR3 has 14 residues. TCRdb independently ran MiXCR on the PCR reads; one entry per CDR3 protein. Among under 65,000 distinct CDR3 sequences listed, almost 25% were seen once. This clonotype was seen repeatedly, ten times or more. The specimen was naive CD8+ T cells from blood, with Jurkat cell RNA spiked in. Subset specified: FACS-sorted CD8+CD4-CCR7+CD45RA+ naive T cells. The clonotype comes from a human donor in good health. Some libraries in this study had Jurkat cell RNA spiked in. The chain uses TRBV6-2 or TRBV6-3 and TRBJ2-1; 10 nucleotides agree with TRBD2. The CDR3 is CASAIAGGRNEQFF. As DNA, the CDR3 is TGTGCCAGCGCAATAGCGGGAGGCCGCAATGAGCAGTTCTTC.